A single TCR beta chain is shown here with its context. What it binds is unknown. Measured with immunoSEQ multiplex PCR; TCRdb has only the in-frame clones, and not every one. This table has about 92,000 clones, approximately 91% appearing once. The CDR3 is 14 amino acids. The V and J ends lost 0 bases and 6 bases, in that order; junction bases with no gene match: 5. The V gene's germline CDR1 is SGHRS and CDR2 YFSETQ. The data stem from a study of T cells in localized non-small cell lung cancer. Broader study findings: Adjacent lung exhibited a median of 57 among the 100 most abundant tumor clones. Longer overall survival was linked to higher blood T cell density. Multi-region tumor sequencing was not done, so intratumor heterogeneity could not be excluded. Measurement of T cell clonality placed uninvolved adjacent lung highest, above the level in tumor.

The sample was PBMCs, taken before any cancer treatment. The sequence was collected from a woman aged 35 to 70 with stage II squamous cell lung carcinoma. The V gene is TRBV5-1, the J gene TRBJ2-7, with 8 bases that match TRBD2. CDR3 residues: CASSLVLAGTEQYF. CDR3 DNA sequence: TGCGCCAGCAGCTTGGTTCTAGCGGGTACCGAGCAGTACTTC.